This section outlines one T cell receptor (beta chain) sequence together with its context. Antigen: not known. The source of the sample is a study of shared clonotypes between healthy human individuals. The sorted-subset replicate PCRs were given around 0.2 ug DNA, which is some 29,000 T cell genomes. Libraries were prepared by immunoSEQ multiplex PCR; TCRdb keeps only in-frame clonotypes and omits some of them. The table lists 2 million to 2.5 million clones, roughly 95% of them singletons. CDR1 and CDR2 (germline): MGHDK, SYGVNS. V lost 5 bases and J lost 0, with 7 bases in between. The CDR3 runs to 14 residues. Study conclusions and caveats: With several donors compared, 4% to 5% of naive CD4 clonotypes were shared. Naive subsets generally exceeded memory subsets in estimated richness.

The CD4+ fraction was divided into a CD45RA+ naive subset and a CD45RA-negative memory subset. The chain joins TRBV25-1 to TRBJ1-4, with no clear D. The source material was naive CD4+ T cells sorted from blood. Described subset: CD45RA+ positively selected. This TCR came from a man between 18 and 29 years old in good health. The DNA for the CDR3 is TGTGCCAGCAGTTTAAGTGCAACTAATGAAAAACTGTTTTTT. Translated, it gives CASSLSATNEKLFF.